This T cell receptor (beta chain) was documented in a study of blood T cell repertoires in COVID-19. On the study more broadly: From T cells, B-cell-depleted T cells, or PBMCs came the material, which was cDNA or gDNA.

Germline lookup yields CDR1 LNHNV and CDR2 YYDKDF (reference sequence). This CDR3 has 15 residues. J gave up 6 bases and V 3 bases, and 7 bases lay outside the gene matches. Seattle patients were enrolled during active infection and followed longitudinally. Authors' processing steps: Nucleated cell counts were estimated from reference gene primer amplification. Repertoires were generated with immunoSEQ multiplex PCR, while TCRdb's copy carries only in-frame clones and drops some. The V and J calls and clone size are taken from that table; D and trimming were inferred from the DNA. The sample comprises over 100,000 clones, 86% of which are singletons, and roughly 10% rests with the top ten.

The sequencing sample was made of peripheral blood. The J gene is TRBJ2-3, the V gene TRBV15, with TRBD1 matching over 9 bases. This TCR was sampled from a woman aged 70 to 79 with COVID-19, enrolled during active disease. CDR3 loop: CATSSPGQGEDTQYF. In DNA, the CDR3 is TGTGCCACCAGCAGTCCGGGACAGGGTGAGGATACGCAGTATTTT.